One sample yielded the 21 T cell receptor beta chains listed below, sequenced in a study of blood T cell repertoires in COVID-19. TCRdb keeps only in-frame clones here, not all; method: immunoSEQ multiplex PCR. The profile shows 200,000 to 250,000 clones, 84% of them singletons. Sequencing input: PBMCs or T cells enriched from blood (not recorded which). The receptors shown here come from a woman aged 40 to 50 who had recovered from COVID-19.

The V and J genes are TRBV28 and TRBJ1-2, with a tentative D call TRBD1 (6 bases). V was shortened by 3 bases and J by 2 bases, with 10 bases between the two germline ends. Germline V gives CDR1 MDHEN, CDR2 SYDVKM. The CDR3 is 14 residues long. The CDR3 protein is CASSFGQLNYGYTF. The CDR3, as DNA: TGTGCCAGCAGTTTTGGACAGCTCAACTATGGCTACACCTTC.

The chain is built from TRBV24-1 and TRBJ2-5; 7 nucleotides match TRBD1. CDR1 is KGHDR, CDR2 SFDVKD, per germline. There are 14 residues in the CDR3. J gave up 0 bases and V 4 bases, and 1 base lay outside the gene matches. The CDR3 DNA follows: TGTGCCACCAGTGACGACAGGGACCAAGAGACCCAGTACTTC. It yields the protein CATSDDRDQETQYF.

This clone came up once. The CDR3 here is CASSLDRRKTQETQYF. CDR3 DNA: TGTGCCAGCAGCTTAGACAGGAGGAAAACACAGGAGACCCAGTACTTC. The chain is built from TRBV11-2 and TRBJ2-5; possible D gene TRBD2, 5 bases. CDR3 length equals 16 residues. CDR1 SGHAT and CDR2 FQNNGV come from the germline V gene. Trimming removed 0 bases from V and 5 bases from J, with 16 bases in between.

The chain has TRBV3-1 (or the pseudogene TRBV3-2) and TRBJ1-2, with a weak D call TRBD1 (5 bases). V was trimmed by 3 bases and J by 4 bases, leaving 9 bases between them. Germline CDR1 LGHDT, CDR2 YNNKEL (reference sequence). The CDR3 runs to 13 residues. The CDR3 DNA reads TGTGCCAGCAGCCAGCGGGGCGGCTATGGCTACACCTTC. As protein: CASSQRGGYGYTF.

This clone showed up just once. CDR3 amino acids: CASSMGALAASYEQYF. CDR3 in DNA: TGTGCCAGCAGTATGGGCGCGCTAGCGGCCTCCTACGAGCAGTACTTC. V gene TRBV6-2 or TRBV6-3 combines with J gene TRBJ2-7; the match to TRBD2 covers 7 bases. Germline CDR1 MNHEY, CDR2 SVGEGT. V was clipped by 5 bases and J by 0 bases; unmatched bases: 10. CDR3 length: 16 amino acids.

The chain employs TRBV10-3 and TRBJ1-3; no clear D. V dropped 10 bases and J dropped 2 bases, with 9 bases sitting between them. The CDR3 has 12 residues. The germline CDR1 and CDR2 sequences are ENHRY and SYGVKD. The CDR3 reads CATRTAGNTIYF. CDR3 bases: TGTGCCACCCGCACGGCTGGAAACACCATATATTTT.

The CDR3 DNA reads TGTGCCAGCAGCACCCAGGGACTCCAAGAGACCCAGTACTTC. Amino acid sequence: CASSTQGLQETQYF. The chain employs TRBV3-1 (or the pseudogene TRBV3-2) and TRBJ2-5, with a weak D call TRBD2 (6 bases). The CDR3 is 14 residues long. Trimming shortened V by 5 bases and J by 1 base, and 11 bases separated the two germline ends. CDR1 and CDR2 (germline): LGHDT, YNNKEL (reference sequence).

The chain is built from TRBV30 and TRBJ2-7, with 9 positions matching TRBD2. J gave up 3 bases and V 2 bases, and 2 bases lay outside the gene matches. The CDR3 contains 13 residues. Per the germline V gene, CDR1 is GTSNPN and CDR2 is SVGIG (reference sequence). CDR3 in amino acids: CAWSRRGGYEQYV. CDR3 nucleotide sequence: TGTGCCTGGAGTCGGCGGGGGGGCTACGAGCAGTACGTC.

A note on this clone: Other DNA sequences of this sample code for an identical CDR3. The rearrangement links TRBV2 to TRBJ2-5; D perhaps matches TRBD2 (6 bases). The germline V and J ends were trimmed by 4 bases and 5 bases, with 11 bases remaining between them. Germline assignment: CDR1 SNHLY and CDR2 FYNNEI. The CDR3 consists of 13 residues. The CDR3 region has the DNA TGTGCCAGCAGTGGGGGGGTCGGGGAGACCCAGTACTTC. Translated: CASSGGVGETQYF.

J is TRBJ1-3 and V is TRBV4-2, with 7 nucleotides matching TRBD1. The CDR3 contains 15 residues. Trimming at V came to 0 bases and at J to 7 bases, leaving 6 bases not matched to a gene. Germline-derived CDR1 and CDR2 are LGHNA and YNFKEQ. The CDR3 nucleotides read TGTGCCAGCAGCCAAGAGACAGGGTCACTGAACACCATATATTTT. It yields the protein CASSQETGSLNTIYF.

Note on this clone: One end of the junction does not line up with germline, which may come from a read error. The J gene is TRBJ1-2, the V gene TRBV12-3 or TRBV12-4; a weak D match, TRBD1 (5 bases). The CDR3 loop spans 12 amino acids. The CDR3 DNA is TGTGCCAGTAGTTCAGGGTTCGATGGCTACACCTTC. This encodes CASSSGFDGYTF.

This chain uses TRBV11-2 with TRBJ2-7; TRBD1 matches at 7 bases. This CDR3 is 16 amino acids long. The germline V gene has CDR1 SGHAT and CDR2 FQNNGV. Unmatched junction bases numbered 14, after V lost 5 bases and J lost 4 bases. In nucleotides, the CDR3 is TGTGCCAGCAGCCAACCGGGACAGAAAACCTCATACGAGCAGTACTTC. Amino acid sequence: CASSQPGQKTSYEQYF.

The V gene is TRBV30, the J gene TRBJ1-5, with D unresolved. Germline CDR1 reads GTSNPN; CDR2 reads SVGIG (reference sequence). Deletions cut 0 bases from V and 3 bases from J, with 12 bases between. This CDR3 has 15 residues. CDR3 nucleotide sequence: TGTGCCTGGAGTGTACGGGGTACGTTCAATCAGCCCCAGCATTTT. This codes for CAWSVRGTFNQPQHF.

This chain connects TRBV9 to TRBJ2-1, with 8 bases that match TRBD2. This CDR3 spans 17 amino acids. J was trimmed by 7 bases and V by 1 base; bases with no gene match: 13. Germline CDR1 reads SGDLS; CDR2 reads YYNGEE. The CDR3 DNA reads as TGTGCCAGCAGCGTACGGCCGGAACTAGCGGTCGAGAATGAGCAGTTCTTC. Residues: CASSVRPELAVENEQFF.

The CDR3 DNA reads TGTGCCATCACCGACAGCGGCAATCAGCCCCAGCATTTT. This translates into CAITDSGNQPQHF. The J gene is TRBJ1-5, the V gene TRBV10-3; the D gene is possibly TRBD1 (5 bases). Trimming cost V 7 bases and J 2 bases, with 9 bases left between them. This CDR3 contains 13 residues. Germline-derived CDR1 and CDR2 are ENHRY and SYGVKD.

The chain combines TRBV10-3 with TRBJ2-7, with 13 bases identical to TRBD2. Germline CDR1 is ENHRY and CDR2 is SYGVKD. V lost 10 bases to trimming and J lost 2 bases; unmatched junction nucleotides: 14. CDR3 length equals 17 residues. DNA of the CDR3: TGTGCCACGAGTCCGGGACAGGGGACTAGCGGGACCTACGAGCAGTACTTC. Translated, it gives CATSPGQGTSGTYEQYF.

This clone was observed a handful of times. This chain uses TRBV24-1 with TRBJ1-4; D call uncertain. V was trimmed by 5 bases and J by 8 bases, leaving 14 bases between them. Germline CDR1 and CDR2: KGHDR and SFDVKD. CDR3 size: 14 residues. CDR3 sequence: CATSGDKTGEKLFF. The CDR3 DNA is TGTGCCACCAGTGGTGATAAGACGGGGGAAAAACTGTTTTTT.

This rearrangement joins TRBV7-2 to TRBJ2-2; D not resolved. Germline CDR1 SGHTA, CDR2 FQGNSA. The germline V and J ends were trimmed by 3 bases and 4 bases, with 12 bases remaining between them. This CDR3 is built from 15 residues. In DNA, the CDR3 is TGTGCCAGCAGCTTCGCGGCCCAGCCCACCGGGGAGCTGTTTTTT. Translation gives CASSFAAQPTGELFF.

The chain employs TRBV6-2 or TRBV6-3 and TRBJ2-3; 9 bases fit TRBD1. J was trimmed by 6 bases and V by 0 bases; bases with no gene match: 4. CDR1 is MNHEY, CDR2 SVGEGT, per germline. The CDR3 contains 15 residues. CDR3 loop: CASSYSRDRADTQYF. CDR3 bases: TGTGCCAGCAGTTACTCGAGGGACAGGGCCGATACGCAGTATTTT.

This clone was counted a few times. The chain couples TRBV18 to TRBJ1-6, with TRBD1 matching 9 bases. The CDR3 extends over 15 amino acids. V lost 4 bases, J lost 4 bases, and 2 bases stayed unmatched. Per germline, CDR1 KGHSH and CDR2 LQKENI. CDR3 coding DNA: TGTGCCAGCTCACTTGGGACAGGGTATAATTCACCCCTCCACTTT. Protein: CASSLGTGYNSPLHF.

V is TRBV3-1 (or the pseudogene TRBV3-2) and J is TRBJ1-1, with D uncertain. Trimming stripped 4 bases from V and 1 base from J, with 16 bases between. This CDR3 is built from 16 residues. In germline, CDR1 is LGHDT, CDR2 YNNKEL (reference sequence). CDR3 loop: CASSPTQRTANTEAFF. CDR3 bases: TGTGCCAGCAGCCCAACCCAAAGAACAGCGAACACTGAAGCTTTCTTT.